Listed here are 18 T cell receptor beta chains from one sample, sequenced in a study of T cell responses to AZD1222 COVID-19 vaccine. Clones were read by immunoSEQ multiplex PCR, and TCRdb kept only the in-frame ones, dropping some. The table lists 90,000 to 120,000 clones, 87% of them singletons, with less than 6% in the top ten. This specimen was peripheral blood, taken 28 days after the second AZD1222 dose. The receptor set was obtained from an adult who received the AZD1222 COVID-19 vaccine.

This chain uses TRBV18 with TRBJ2-1; D is uncertain. This CDR3 comprises 14 residues. Germline V lookup: CDR1 KGHSH, CDR2 LQKENI. V gave up 11 bases and J gave up 8 bases, with 22 bases separating them. For the CDR3, the DNA is TGTGCCGGTTCCGGACCTCGCGCAGAGGATGAGCAGTTCTTC. Protein product: CAGSGPRAEDEQFF.

In the case of this clone: A junction end diverges from the germline sequence, so it may reflect a read error. The chain carries TRBV10-1 and TRBJ2-5; D call uncertain. Germline CDR1 and CDR2: WNHNN and SYGVQD (reference sequence). This CDR3 region has 13 residues. CDR3 sequence reads: CASRELDGETQYF. DNA for the CDR3: TGCGCCAGCAGAGAGTTGGACGGGGAGACCCAGTACTTC.

A few counts support this clone. The J gene is TRBJ1-1, the V gene TRBV18; 9 bases line up with TRBD1. This CDR3 has 15 amino acids. V lost 2 bases to trimming and J lost 5 bases; unmatched junction nucleotides: 6. Germline assignment: CDR1 KGHSH and CDR2 LQKENI. The CDR3 protein is CASSPTYRGQTEAFF. CDR3 in DNA: TGTGCCAGCTCACCAACCTACAGGGGGCAAACTGAAGCTTTCTTT.

V gene TRBV5-1 combines with J gene TRBJ1-1; a weak D match, TRBD1 (6 bases). Looked up from germline, CDR1 is SGHRS and CDR2 is YFSETQ. V was shortened by 4 bases and J by 5 bases, with 12 bases between the two germline ends. This CDR3 is built from 13 residues. CDR3 sequence (DNA): TGCGCCAGCAGCACAGGGTTACAGACTGAAGCTTTCTTT. Translating it yields CASSTGLQTEAFF.

DNA for the CDR3: TGTGCCACCAAGGGGTCGGGCACTGAAGCTTTCTTT. It translates to CATKGSGTEAFF. The chain combines TRBV24-1 with TRBJ1-1, with D possibly matching TRBD1 (5 bases). The CDR3 has 12 amino acids. The germline gives CDR1 KGHDR, CDR2 SFDVKD. V gave up 8 bases and J gave up 4 bases, with 10 bases separating them.

The chain is built from TRBV5-1 and TRBJ1-5; 8 bases map to TRBD1. This CDR3 spans 15 amino acids. Trimming removed 0 bases from V and 1 base from J; junction bases left unmatched: 0. The germline V gene has CDR1 SGHRS and CDR2 YFSETQ. The CDR3 region has the DNA TGCGCCAGCAGCTTGGGGACAGGGAGCAATCAGCCCCAGCATTTT. Translated: CASSLGTGSNQPQHF.

This chain connects TRBV7-9 to TRBJ1-1, with D possibly matching TRBD1 (5 bases). The CDR3 is 15 residues long. V gave up 1 base and J gave up 1 base, with 10 bases separating them. Germline loops: CDR1 SEHNR, CDR2 FQNEAQ (reference sequence). The CDR3 reads CASSLGGAGNTEAFF. Here the CDR3 DNA reads TGTGCCAGCAGCTTAGGAGGGGCGGGGAACACTGAAGCTTTCTTT.

This clone has more than one count but fewer than ten. The genes are TRBV3-1 (or the pseudogene TRBV3-2) and TRBJ1-1; no firm D call. Germline V lookup: CDR1 LGHDT, CDR2 YNNKEL (reference sequence). Between the trimmed V and J ends, which lost 3 bases and 4 bases, there was a span of 9 bases. CDR3 length: 13 residues. The CDR3 DNA follows: TGTGCCAGCAGCCAGGACGAGGGCACTGAAGCTTTCTTT. Amino acids: CASSQDEGTEAFF.

The rearrangement links TRBV14 to TRBJ1-6; 7 bases line up with TRBD1. The CDR3 has 16 amino acids. CDR1 is SGHDN, CDR2 FVKESK, per germline. V shed 4 bases and J 9 bases; nucleotides not matched to a gene: 12. The DNA of the CDR3 is TGTGCCAGCAGCCTTACCGACAGGGTGGTAGTTTCACCCCTCCACTTT. This sequence encodes CASSLTDRVVVSPLHF.

The V gene is TRBV7-6, the J gene TRBJ1-3; D is unclear. The germline V and J ends were trimmed by 2 bases and 4 bases, with 15 bases remaining between them. The CDR3 sequence is 16 residues long. Germline-derived CDR1 and CDR2 are SGHVS and FNYEAQ. CDR3 sequence (DNA): TGTGCCAGCAGCTTAACCCAGCGGGCTGTGGGAAACACCATATATTTT. The encoded protein is CASSLTQRAVGNTIYF.

This clone was seen only a few times. The V gene is TRBV19, the J gene TRBJ1-5, with D maybe TRBD1 (5 bases). This CDR3 comprises 16 residues. CDR1 LNHDA and CDR2 SQIVND come from the germline V gene (reference sequence). Deletions cut 3 bases from V and 1 base from J, with 13 bases between. CDR3 sequence (DNA): TGTGCCAGTAGTATCGACGGGACCAGGAGCAATCAGCCCCAGCATTTT. This translates into CASSIDGTRSNQPQHF.

This clone was counted a single time. One end of the junction fails to match germline, which may point to a read error. The chain employs TRBV5-6 and TRBJ1-4, with 10 bases aligning to TRBD1. Germline CDR1 is SGHDT and CDR2 is YYEEEE. CDR3 size: 14 residues. The CDR3 DNA sequence: TGTGCCAGCGGCTTTAGGACAGGGGGAGAAAAACTGTTTTTT. Translated: CASGFRTGGEKLFF.

V gene TRBV5-1 combines with J gene TRBJ2-1; 9 nucleotides line up with TRBD1. The CDR3 is 15 residues long. V gave up 3 bases and J gave up 3 bases; unmatched junction bases: 4. In germline, CDR1 is SGHRS, CDR2 YFSETQ. CDR3 region: CASSSLTGGYNEQFF. The CDR3 coding sequence is TGCGCCAGCAGCTCGTTGACAGGGGGCTACAATGAGCAGTTCTTC.

The rearrangement uses TRBV28 and TRBJ1-1, with D unclear. The CDR3 loop spans 10 amino acids. V dropped 7 bases and J dropped 11 bases, with 11 bases sitting between them. Per germline, CDR1 MDHEN and CDR2 SYDVKM. CDR3 region: CASIAAPAFF. The CDR3 DNA sequence: TGTGCCAGCATCGCCGCCCCCGCTTTCTTT.

The J gene is TRBJ2-3, the V gene TRBV5-1, with D possibly being TRBD1 or TRBD2 (5 bases each). Germline CDR1 reads SGHRS; CDR2 reads YFSETQ. The V gene lost 4 bases and the J gene lost 0 bases, with 18 bases spanning the gap. The CDR3 is 17 amino acids. This chain's CDR3 is CASSTRPTVISTDTQYF. CDR3 bases: TGCGCCAGCAGCACTAGACCGACAGTTATTAGCACAGATACGCAGTATTTT. The variable domain in full, with the rest retrieved from reference TRBV5-1 and TRBJ2-3, is KAGVTQTPRYLIKTRGQQVTLSCSPISGHRSVSWYQQTPGQGLQFLFEYFSETQRNKGNFPGRFSGRQFSNSRSEMNVSTLELGDSALYLCASSTRPTVISTDTQYFGPGTRLTVL.

This clone was seen a few times. The rearrangement links TRBV6-1 to TRBJ2-7, with a possible D match to TRBD1 (5 bases). CDR3 length equals 16 residues. Germline loops: CDR1 MNHNS, CDR2 SASEGT. V was shortened by 3 bases and J by 2 bases, with 17 bases between the two germline ends. The CDR3 loop reads CASSEFLGQSAYEQYF. The CDR3 DNA follows: TGTGCCAGCAGTGAGTTCTTGGGGCAGAGTGCCTACGAGCAGTACTTC.

This chain connects TRBV4-1 to TRBJ1-2, with D tentatively TRBD1 (6 bases). V was trimmed by 0 bases and J by 4 bases, leaving 12 bases between them. Germline CDR1 is MGHRA and CDR2 is YSYEKL. CDR3 length equals 15 residues. This CDR3 is CASSQDGQGIYGYTF. DNA of the CDR3: TGCGCCAGCAGCCAAGATGGGCAGGGGATCTATGGCTACACCTTC.

CDR3 nucleotide sequence: TGTGCCAGCAGCTTACAACGCAGGGGCGCAGGTGGCTACACCTTC. It translates to CASSLQRRGAGGYTF. The chain uses TRBV11-2 and TRBJ1-2; tentative D call: TRBD1 (6 bases). Trimming removed 2 bases at V and 7 bases at J, with 17 bases between. There are 15 residues in the CDR3. In germline, CDR1 is SGHAT, CDR2 FQNNGV.